The 20 T cell receptor beta chains presented below share a single source sample, sequenced in a study of control samples from healthy donors and cancer patients. Generated by immunoSEQ multiplex PCR, the TCRdb table keeps only in-frame clones and is missing some. The table shows 85,000 to 110,000 clones, with around 89% occurring only once. The material sequenced was PBMCs. The receptors derive from a man aged 60 to 75 with lung cancer.

CDR3 coding DNA: TGTGCCAGCAGCCGAGACAGCACCGGGGAGCTGTTTTTT. It specifies CASSRDSTGELFF. This chain joins TRBV12-3 or TRBV12-4 and TRBJ2-2, with a weak D call TRBD1 (5 bases). Trimming cost V 6 bases and J 4 bases, with 9 bases left between them. The CDR3 totals 13 residues.

The chain carries TRBV29-1 and TRBJ2-7; 8 positions match TRBD1. The ends lost 2 bases at V and 6 bases at J; junction bases unmatched: 9. CDR3 size: 14 residues. Germline V gives CDR1 SQVTM, CDR2 ANQGSEA. CDR3 bases: TGCAGCGTTGAATTCCCGGGACAGGTAGGCGAGCAGTACGTC. Protein product: CSVEFPGQVGEQYV.

The V call is TRBV30, the J call TRBJ2-5, with TRBD1 matching 7 bases. Germline V gene lookup returns CDR1 GTSNPN and CDR2 SVGIG (reference sequence). This CDR3 contains 16 residues. After removal of 3 bases from V and 2 bases from J, the junction contained 12 bases not matched to a gene. CDR3 coding DNA: TGTGCCTGGAGCCTGAGACAGGGAAGGGGACAAGAGACCCAGTACTTC. The encoded protein is CAWSLRQGRGQETQYF.

The count of this clone is one. V usage is TRBV28 and J usage is TRBJ1-5; 11 nucleotides match TRBD1. V was pared by 5 bases and J by 1 base, with 4 bases of the junction left unmatched. Germline V gene lookup returns CDR1 MDHEN and CDR2 SYDVKM. The CDR3 has 16 amino acids. The CDR3 bases are TGTGCCAGCAGTCGGACAGGGGGCAACAGCAATCAGCCCCAGCATTTT. The encoded protein is CASSRTGGNSNQPQHF.

The CDR3 region is CASTSLEGVGTEAFF. CDR3 DNA: TGTGCCAGCACCTCACTGGAGGGGGTGGGCACTGAAGCTTTCTTT. This chain connects TRBV6-5 to TRBJ1-1; maybe TRBD1 (6 bases). CDR1 is MNHEY, CDR2 SVGAGI, per germline. Deletions cut 7 bases from V and 4 bases from J, with 19 bases between. CDR3 length: 15 residues.

This rearrangement joins TRBV7-3 to TRBJ2-2; TRBD1 matches at 12 bases. The CDR3 contains 15 residues. The V and J ends lost 4 bases and 7 bases, in that order; junction bases with no gene match: 4. CDR1 SGHTA and CDR2 FQGTGA come from the germline V gene. This chain's CDR3 is CASSSGQGADGELFF. The CDR3 DNA reads TGTGCCAGCAGCTCGGGACAGGGGGCCGACGGGGAGCTGTTTTTT.

This clone was seen just once. V gene TRBV11-1 combines with J gene TRBJ1-2; unclear D gene. V dropped 3 bases and J dropped 4 bases, with 18 bases sitting between them. Germline CDR1 SGHAT, CDR2 FQDESV (reference sequence). This CDR3 contains 16 residues. The CDR3, as DNA: TGTGCCAGCAGCTTTCTAATCGCAGGACTACTCTATGGCTACACCTTC. Protein: CASSFLIAGLLYGYTF.

This chain connects TRBV6-2 or TRBV6-3 to TRBJ1-2; D is perhaps TRBD1 (5 bases). The germline V and J ends were trimmed by 0 bases and 4 bases, with 15 bases remaining between them. CDR3 length: 16 residues. Per the germline V gene, CDR1 is MNHEY and CDR2 is SVGEGT. CDR3 in amino acids: CASSYSAGALVYGYTF. For the CDR3, the DNA is TGTGCCAGCAGTTACTCTGCCGGGGCGCTCGTCTATGGCTACACCTTC.

V usage is TRBV29-1 and J usage is TRBJ2-1, with 9 bases aligning to TRBD2. From germline, CDR1 is SQVTM and CDR2 ANQGSEA. The CDR3 has 17 residues. V was pared by 4 bases and J by 4 bases, with 14 bases of the junction left unmatched. The CDR3 sequence is CSVAPRGLAVGYNEQFF. The CDR3 DNA reads TGCAGCGTTGCGCCCCGGGGACTAGCCGTTGGTTACAATGAGCAGTTCTTC.

The J gene is TRBJ2-7, the V gene TRBV30; 8 nucleotides match TRBD1. J gave up 4 bases and V 5 bases, and 13 bases lay outside the gene matches. The germline V gene has CDR1 GTSNPN and CDR2 SVGIG (reference sequence). This CDR3 has 15 residues. The CDR3 reads CAWVTTRTGRYEQYF. The CDR3 nucleotides read TGTGCCTGGGTTACAACGAGGACAGGGAGATACGAGCAGTACTTC. Together with reference TRBV30 and TRBJ2-7, the CDR3 gives the full variable domain: SQTIHQWPATLVQPVGSPLSLECTVEGTSNPNLYWYRQAAGRGLQLLFYSVGIGQISSEVPQNLSASRPQDRQFILSSKKLLLSDSGFYLCAWVTTRTGRYEQYFGPGTRLTVT.

This clone has just a few counts. This chain uses TRBV10-3 with TRBJ2-5, with no clear D. The CDR3 loop spans 13 amino acids. Germline lookup yields CDR1 ENHRY and CDR2 SYGVKD. Trimming took off 6 bases at V and 2 bases at J, with 10 bases between the two ends. The CDR3 reads CAIRESPQETQYF. CDR3 sequence (DNA): TGTGCCATCAGGGAATCACCGCAAGAGACCCAGTACTTC.

The rearrangement joins TRBV27 to TRBJ1-1; possible D gene TRBD1, 5 bases. CDR3 size: 18 residues. Trimming removed 6 bases at V and 5 bases at J, with 28 bases between. Germline V gives CDR1 MNHEY, CDR2 SMNVEV (reference sequence). In nucleotides, the CDR3 is TGTGCCAGCAGCACTACCACCCGACAACAGGTGGTTGAAACTGAAGCTTTCTTT. Its protein product is CASSTTTRQQVVETEAFF.

This clone appeared a few times. The chain recombines TRBV5-6 with TRBJ2-5; D gene unclear. Trimming removed 0 bases at V and 0 bases at J, with 3 bases between. Germline V gene lookup returns CDR1 SGHDT and CDR2 YYEEEE. The CDR3 covers 13 residues. The CDR3 sequence is CASSLVNQETQYF. The CDR3 nucleotides are TGTGCCAGCAGCTTGGTCAACCAAGAGACCCAGTACTTC.

The V call is TRBV15, the J call TRBJ1-2; 9 bases are shared with TRBD1. The V segment lost 0 bases and the J segment 9 bases; nucleotides outside the gene matches: 8. The CDR3 sequence is 15 residues long. Germline lookup yields CDR1 LNHNV and CDR2 YYDKDF (reference sequence). The CDR3 sequence: CATSREHTGGQSYTF. CDR3 coding DNA: TGTGCCACCAGCAGAGAACATACAGGGGGCCAGAGCTACACCTTC.

The gene calls are TRBV6-5 and TRBJ2-3; D unresolved. CDR3 length: 14 residues. Germline V CDR1 and CDR2: MNHEY, SVGAGI. V dropped 7 bases and J dropped 1 base, with 12 bases sitting between them. CDR3 DNA: TGTGCCAGCAAGGAACCCAGCGGCACAGATACGCAGTATTTT. Translating it yields CASKEPSGTDTQYF.

The chain combines TRBV27 with TRBJ1-2; perhaps TRBD1 as D (5 bases). Germline V gene data show CDR1 as MNHEY and CDR2 as SMNVEV (reference sequence). This CDR3 comprises 14 residues. Deletions cut 4 bases from V and 8 bases from J, with 17 bases between. CDR3 nucleotides: TGTGCCAGCAGTTATACAGGCGCATTGGGGGGCTACACCTTC. It translates to CASSYTGALGGYTF.

The chain couples TRBV5-1 to TRBJ2-4; 9 bases fit TRBD1. This CDR3 region has 17 residues. CDR1 and CDR2 from the germline V gene are SGHRS and YFSETQ. V lost 1 base, J lost 1 base, and 6 bases stayed unmatched. This CDR3 is CASSLRTGVEAKNIQYF. The DNA of the CDR3 is TGCGCCAGCAGCTTGAGGACAGGGGTCGAGGCCAAAAACATTCAGTACTTC.

The genes are TRBV6-5 and TRBJ1-1; TRBD1 agrees at 9 bases. This CDR3 contains 14 residues. J gave up 1 base and V 6 bases, and 3 bases lay outside the gene matches. Germline V gene lookup returns CDR1 MNHEY and CDR2 SVGAGI. The CDR3 coding sequence is TGTGCCAGCAGCCCGGGACAGGGGAACACTGAAGCTTTCTTT. It encodes CASSPGQGNTEAFF.

V and J are TRBV10-1 and TRBJ1-1; a weak D match, TRBD1 (6 bases). V was clipped by 6 bases and J by 1 base, with 12 bases between them. From germline, CDR1 is WNHNN and CDR2 SYGVQD (reference sequence). The CDR3 contains 14 residues. The CDR3 coding sequence is TGCGCCAGCAGCGCCGGGACAAAGAACACTGAAGCTTTCTTT. It translates to CASSAGTKNTEAFF.

The rearrangement uses TRBV30 and TRBJ2-7; maybe TRBD2 (6 bases). The CDR3 is 12 amino acids. V was shortened by 3 bases and J by 6 bases, with 12 bases between the two germline ends. The germline V gene has CDR1 GTSNPN and CDR2 SVGIG (reference sequence). The chain's CDR3 is CAWSRMEGEQYF. CDR3 in DNA: TGTGCCTGGAGCAGGATGGAGGGCGAGCAGTACTTC.